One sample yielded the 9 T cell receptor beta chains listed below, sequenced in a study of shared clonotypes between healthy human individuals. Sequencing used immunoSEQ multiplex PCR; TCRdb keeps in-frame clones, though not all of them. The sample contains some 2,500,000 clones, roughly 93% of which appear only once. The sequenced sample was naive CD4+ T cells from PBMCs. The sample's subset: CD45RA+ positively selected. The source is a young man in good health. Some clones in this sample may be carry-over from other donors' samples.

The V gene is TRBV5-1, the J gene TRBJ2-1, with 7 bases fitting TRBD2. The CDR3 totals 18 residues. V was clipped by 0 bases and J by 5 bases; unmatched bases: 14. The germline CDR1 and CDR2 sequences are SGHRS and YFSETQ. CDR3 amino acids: CASSLGYGGGPHDNEQFF. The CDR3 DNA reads TGCGCCAGCAGCTTGGGGTATGGGGGAGGGCCCCACGACAATGAGCAGTTCTTC.

The DNA of the CDR3 is TGCGCCAGCAACACAGGGGGGGCTGGCAATGAGCAGTTCTTC. Translation gives CASNTGGAGNEQFF. V gene TRBV5-1 combines with J gene TRBJ2-1, with a weak D call TRBD1 (8 bases). CDR3 length: 14 residues. V was trimmed by 6 bases and J by 6 bases, leaving 16 bases between them. CDR1 SGHRS and CDR2 YFSETQ come from the germline V gene.

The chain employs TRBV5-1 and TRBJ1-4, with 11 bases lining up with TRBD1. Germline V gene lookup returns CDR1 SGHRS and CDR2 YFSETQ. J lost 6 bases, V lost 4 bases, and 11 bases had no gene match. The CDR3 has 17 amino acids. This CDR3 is CASSVDPGQGAYEKLFF. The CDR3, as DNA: TGCGCCAGCAGCGTGGATCCCGGACAGGGGGCTTATGAAAAACTGTTTTTT.

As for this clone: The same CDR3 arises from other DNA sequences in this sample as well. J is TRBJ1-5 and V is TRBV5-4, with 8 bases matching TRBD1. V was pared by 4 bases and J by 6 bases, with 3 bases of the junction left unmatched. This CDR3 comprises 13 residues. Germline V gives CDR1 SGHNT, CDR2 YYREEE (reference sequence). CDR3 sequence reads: CASSPDRGQPQHF. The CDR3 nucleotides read TGTGCCAGCAGCCCTGACAGGGGTCAGCCCCAGCATTTT.

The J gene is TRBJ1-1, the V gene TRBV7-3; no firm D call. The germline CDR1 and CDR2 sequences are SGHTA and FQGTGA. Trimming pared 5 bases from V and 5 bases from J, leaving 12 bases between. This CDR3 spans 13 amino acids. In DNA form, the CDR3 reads TGTGCCAGCAGCCGACAAACGGGGACTGAAGCTTTCTTT. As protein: CASSRQTGTEAFF.

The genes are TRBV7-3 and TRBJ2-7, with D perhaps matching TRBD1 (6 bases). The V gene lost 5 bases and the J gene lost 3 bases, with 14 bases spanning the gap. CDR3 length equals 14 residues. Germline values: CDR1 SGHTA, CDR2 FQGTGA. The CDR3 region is CASSQRKDSYEQYF. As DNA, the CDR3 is TGTGCCAGCAGCCAAAGAAAGGACAGCTACGAGCAGTACTTC.

Written as DNA, the CDR3 is TGCGCCAGCACCCAGGGACTCGTCGGCACCGGGGAGCTGTTTTTT. Translated: CASTQGLVGTGELFF. The genes are TRBV4-3 and TRBJ2-2, with a weak D call TRBD2 (6 bases). Germline V gene lookup returns CDR1 LGHNA and CDR2 YSLEER. The CDR3 consists of 15 residues. The ends were cut back, 7 bases at V and 4 bases at J, with 16 bases in the middle.

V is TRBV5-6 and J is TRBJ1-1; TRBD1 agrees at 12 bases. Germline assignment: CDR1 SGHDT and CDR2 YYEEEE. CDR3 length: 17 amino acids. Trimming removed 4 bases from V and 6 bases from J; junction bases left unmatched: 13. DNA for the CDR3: TGTGCCAGCAGCCTTACTCCGGGACAGGGGGCTGTCGCTGAAGCTTTCTTT. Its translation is CASSLTPGQGAVAEAFF.

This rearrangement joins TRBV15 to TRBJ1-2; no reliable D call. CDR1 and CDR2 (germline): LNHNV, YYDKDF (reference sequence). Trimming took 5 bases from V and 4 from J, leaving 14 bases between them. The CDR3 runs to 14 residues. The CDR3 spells CATSFRNGGYGYTF. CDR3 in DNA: TGTGCCACCAGCTTCCGAAACGGTGGCTATGGCTACACCTTC.